The 25 T cell receptor beta chains below all came from one sample that was sequenced in a study of OX40 agonist ivuxolimab in advanced cancers. The method was immunoSEQ multiplex PCR; TCRdb's version includes in-frame clones alone and lacks a portion of them. The data hold tens of thousands of clones, with 70% to 90% observed a single time. The sample was CD4+ or CD8+ T cells sorted from blood, taken in a trial of the OX40 agonist ivuxolimab. The receptors were gathered from an adult with an advanced solid tumor such as melanoma, head and neck, liver or kidney cancer.

This chain joins TRBV4-1 and TRBJ2-1; 10 positions match TRBD2. The trim removed 1 base at V and 9 bases at J, leaving 9 bases unmatched. Looked up from germline, CDR1 is MGHRA and CDR2 is YSYEKL. The CDR3 spans 16 residues. The CDR3 DNA reads as TGCGCCAGCAGCCAAGGGGTTAGCGGGAGGTCTAGTGAGCAGTTCTTC. Its protein is CASSQGVSGRSSEQFF.

The gene calls are TRBV7-3 and TRBJ2-3; D may be TRBD1 or TRBD2 (5 bases each). The V end was cut by 0 bases, the J end by 0 bases, with 13 bases between. Germline CDR1 and CDR2: SGHTA and FQGTGA. The CDR3 runs to 17 residues. CDR3 nucleotides: TGTGCCAGCAGCTTAACGGGGACGGGCCACAGCACAGATACGCAGTATTTT. It yields the protein CASSLTGTGHSTDTQYF.

This clone was observed a single time. The chain joins TRBV5-1 to TRBJ2-1, with TRBD2 identical over 8 bases. The CDR3 has 15 amino acids. Germline-derived CDR1 and CDR2 are SGHRS and YFSETQ. The J segment lost 9 bases and the V segment lost 0 bases, leaving 8 bases of the junction unmatched. CDR3 sequence reads: CASSLVASGRGEQFF. CDR3 DNA: TGCGCCAGCAGCTTGGTCGCTAGCGGGCGGGGTGAGCAGTTCTTC.

The V gene is TRBV2, the J gene TRBJ2-7; D call uncertain. The CDR3 is 11 amino acids. The ends were cut back, 6 bases at V and 1 base at J, with 4 bases in the middle. Looked up from germline, CDR1 is SNHLY and CDR2 is FYNNEI. The CDR3 DNA reads TGTGCCAGCAGCCCATCCTACGAGCAGTACTTC. As protein: CASSPSYEQYF.

CDR3 protein: CASSHSYEQYF. CDR3 coding DNA: TGTGCCAGCAGTCACTCCTACGAGCAGTACTTC. V and J are TRBV6-1 and TRBJ2-7; D gene unclear. This CDR3 has 11 amino acids. The V end was cut by 5 bases, the J end by 0 bases, with 2 bases between. Germline V gene lookup returns CDR1 MNHNS and CDR2 SASEGT.

The genes are TRBV5-4 and TRBJ2-1; 10 bases map to TRBD2. The CDR3 length is 17 residues. In germline, CDR1 is SGHNT, CDR2 YYREEE (reference sequence). The trim removed 0 bases at V and 7 bases at J, leaving 10 bases unmatched. Here the CDR3 DNA reads TGTGCCAGCAGCTTGGGGGGAACTAGCGGGATTTTTAATGAGCAGTTCTTC. Its translation: CASSLGGTSGIFNEQFF.

V is TRBV6-5 and J is TRBJ2-2; possible D gene TRBD1, 5 bases. CDR1 is MNHEY, CDR2 SVGAGI, per germline. The V end lost 0 bases, the J end lost 4 bases, and 9 bases lay between the germline ends. The CDR3 covers 15 residues. CDR3 sequence reads: CASSYSDQGTGELFF. Written as DNA, the CDR3 is TGTGCCAGCAGTTACTCCGATCAGGGCACCGGGGAGCTGTTTTTT.

The rearrangement links TRBV10-3 to TRBJ2-1; 7 bases map to TRBD2. The CDR3 is 16 amino acids. J gave up 1 base and V 6 bases, and 9 bases lay outside the gene matches. Germline-derived CDR1 and CDR2 are ENHRY and SYGVKD. CDR3 protein: CAIRDGRGMSYNEQFF. CDR3 coding DNA: TGTGCCATCAGGGATGGGCGGGGGATGTCCTACAATGAGCAGTTCTTC.

The chain joins TRBV9 to TRBJ2-7; TRBD1 agrees at 7 bases. The CDR3 totals 15 residues. With V trimmed by 2 bases and J by 0 bases, 5 bases remained unmatched. From germline, CDR1 is SGDLS and CDR2 YYNGEE. The CDR3 coding sequence is TGTGCCAGCAGCGTTGGGACAGTGGCCTCCTACGAGCAGTACTTC. Its protein is CASSVGTVASYEQYF. Complete variable domain (other parts from reference TRBV9 and TRBJ2-7): DSGVTQTPKHLITATGQRVTLRCSPRSGDLSVYWYQQSLDQGLQFLIQYYNGEERAKGNILERFSAQQFPDLHSELNLSSLELGDSALYFCASSVGTVASYEQYFGPGTRLTVT.

A word on this clone: Its ends do not fully match the called genes, so a read error is possible. The V and J genes are TRBV7-7 and TRBJ2-5; TRBD2 agrees at 10 bases. The CDR3 loop spans 16 amino acids. CDR1 is SSHAT, CDR2 FNYEAQ, per germline (reference sequence). In nucleotides, the CDR3 is TGTGCTAGCAGCTTAGGGCTAGCGGGAGTTCAAGAGACCCAGTACTTC. This translates into CASSLGLAGVQETQYF. Variable domain in full (rest from reference TRBV7-7 and TRBJ2-5): GAGVSQSPRYKVTKRGQDVTLRCDPISSHATLYWYQQALGQGPEFLTYFNYEAQPDKSGLPSDRFSAERPEGSISTLTIQRTEQRDSAMYRCASSLGLAGVQETQYFGPGTRLLVL.

CDR3 in DNA: TGCAGCGTTGAGATCCAGGGGACTTACGAGCAGTACTTC. It translates to CSVEIQGTYEQYF. The V call is TRBV29-1, the J call TRBJ2-7; D is perhaps TRBD1 or TRBD2 (6 bases each). The CDR3 sequence is 13 residues long. The germline V gene has CDR1 SQVTM and CDR2 ANQGSEA. V lost 3 bases, J lost 4 bases, and 13 bases lay in between.

Remarks on this clone: Its ends do not fully match the called genes, so a read error is possible. This rearrangement joins TRBV7-7 to TRBJ2-1; 7 bases agree with TRBD2. The CDR3 runs 15 residues. Per germline, CDR1 SSHAT and CDR2 FNYEAQ (reference sequence). The CDR3 DNA reads as TGTGCTAGCAGCTTAATGGGGGGGACCTACAATGAGCAGTTCTTC. Residues: CASSLMGGTYNEQFF.

The chain is built from TRBV5-4 and TRBJ2-7; D gene ambiguous. Germline V CDR1 and CDR2: SGHNT, YYREEE (reference sequence). Trimming removed 5 bases at V and 6 bases at J, with 12 bases between. The CDR3 sequence is 12 residues long. DNA of the CDR3: TGTGCCAGCAGATCTAATTCTGCCGAGCAGTACTTC. It is translated as CASRSNSAEQYF.

The chain joins TRBV7-3 to TRBJ2-2, with TRBD2 matching 14 bases. CDR1 is SGHTA, CDR2 FQGTGA, per germline. This CDR3 is built from 17 residues. Trimming at V came to 4 bases and at J to 8 bases, leaving 9 bases not matched to a gene. DNA for the CDR3: TGTGCCAGCAGCTCGGTTTCGGGACTAGCGGGAGCGGGGGAGCTGTTTTTT. Its protein is CASSSVSGLAGAGELFF.

The rearrangement joins TRBV7-9 to TRBJ2-7, with 8 bases fitting TRBD2. Germline assignment: CDR1 SEHNR and CDR2 FQNEAQ (reference sequence). The length of the CDR3 is 14 residues. V shed 3 bases, J shed 5 bases, and the junction held 6 bases outside the gene matches. Here the CDR3 DNA reads TGTGCCAGCAGCTTGAGCGGGAGAAACAACGAGCAGTACTTC. Encoded protein: CASSLSGRNNEQYF.

The CDR3 loop reads CASSEEGLSGANVLTF. As DNA, the CDR3 is TGTGCCAGCAGTGAAGAGGGTCTCTCTGGGGCCAACGTCCTGACTTTC. V is TRBV6-4 and J is TRBJ2-6; maybe TRBD2 (5 bases). CDR3 length: 16 amino acids. Trimming removed 3 bases at V and 0 bases at J, with 9 bases between. Germline values: CDR1 MRHNA, CDR2 SNTAGT.

This chain links TRBV2 with TRBJ2-1, with 8 nucleotides matching TRBD2. This CDR3 contains 15 residues. V was clipped by 5 bases and J by 9 bases; unmatched bases: 12. CDR1 is SNHLY, CDR2 FYNNEI, per germline. In nucleotides, the CDR3 is TGTGCCAGCAGTTCAACCGGGACTAGGGCCGGTGAGCAGTTCTTC. This translates into CASSSTGTRAGEQFF.

The chain is built from TRBV15 and TRBJ2-5, with D hard to call. This CDR3 is 12 amino acids long. Trimming took 4 bases from V and 2 from J, leaving 5 bases between them. CDR1 is LNHNV, CDR2 YYDKDF, per germline (reference sequence). The CDR3 sequence is CATSNPQETQYF. DNA of the CDR3: TGTGCCACCAGCAATCCTCAAGAGACCCAGTACTTC.

The genes are TRBV9 and TRBJ2-3, with 12 bases matching TRBD2. Germline V gene data show CDR1 as SGDLS and CDR2 as YYNGEE. CDR3 length equals 16 residues. After removal of 3 bases from V and 6 bases from J, the junction contained 8 bases not matched to a gene. Written as DNA, the CDR3 is TGTGCCAGCAGCGCCGGACTAGCGGGAAAATCGGATACGCAGTATTTT. It encodes CASSAGLAGKSDTQYF. Based on the CDR3 plus reference TRBV9 and TRBJ2-3, the full variable domain is DSGVTQTPKHLITATGQRVTLRCSPRSGDLSVYWYQQSLDQGLQFLIQYYNGEERAKGNILERFSAQQFPDLHSELNLSSLELGDSALYFCASSAGLAGKSDTQYFGPGTRLTVL.

The sample holds one count of this clone. The CDR3 is CASSEDRLSNQPQHF. In DNA form, the CDR3 reads TGTGCCAGCAGTGAAGACAGGCTTAGCAATCAGCCCCAGCATTTT. The rearrangement uses TRBV2 and TRBJ1-5; a weak D match, TRBD1 (5 bases). From germline, CDR1 is SNHLY and CDR2 FYNNEI. Trimming cost V 1 base and J 0 bases, with 7 bases left between them. This CDR3 has 15 amino acids.

The chain combines TRBV19 with TRBJ1-2; 11 positions match TRBD1. The CDR3 contains 13 residues. With V trimmed by 9 bases and J by 7 bases, 7 bases remained unmatched. Germline loops: CDR1 LNHDA, CDR2 SQIVND (reference sequence). The CDR3 DNA sequence: TGTGCCAGCACGGACAGGGGGCTAACTGGCTACACCTTC. Translating it yields CASTDRGLTGYTF.

A few counts support this clone. Other DNA sequences in this specimen translate into the identical CDR3. V is TRBV11-2 and J is TRBJ2-1; 10 positions match TRBD1. Germline CDR1 reads SGHAT; CDR2 reads FQNNGV. V lost 5 bases, J lost 3 bases, and 4 bases stayed unmatched. This CDR3 has 15 amino acids. CDR3 nucleotide sequence: TGTGCCAGCAGCCCCGGACAGGGGGGCTACAATGAGCAGTTCTTC. Translating gives CASSPGQGGYNEQFF.

This chain connects TRBV30 to TRBJ1-3; D uncertain. This CDR3 has 15 amino acids. Germline CDR1 reads GTSNPN; CDR2 reads SVGIG (reference sequence). Trimming pared 1 base from V and 0 bases from J, leaving 10 bases between. CDR3 region: CAWSGFLGSGNTIYF. CDR3 coding DNA: TGTGCCTGGAGTGGGTTTTTGGGCTCTGGAAACACCATATATTTT.

The chain is built from TRBV30 and TRBJ1-4; 7 bases fit TRBD1. This CDR3 contains 13 residues. Trimming took 2 bases from V and 4 from J; bases not matched to a gene: 1. Per the germline V gene, CDR1 is GTSNPN and CDR2 is SVGIG (reference sequence). Here the CDR3 reads CAWSQGVNEKLFF. The CDR3 DNA is TGTGCCTGGAGTCAGGGGGTTAATGAAAAACTGTTTTTT.

The chain combines TRBV5-1 with TRBJ2-5; TRBD2 matches 7 bases. The CDR3 covers 15 residues. After removal of 5 bases from V and 5 bases from J, the junction contained 12 bases not matched to a gene. Germline assignment: CDR1 SGHRS and CDR2 YFSETQ. The CDR3 sequence: CASSFSGTNDETQYF. The CDR3 region has the DNA TGCGCCAGCAGTTTTTCCGGGACTAACGACGAGACCCAGTACTTC.